The 26 T cell receptor beta chains presented below share a single source sample, sequenced in a study of T cells in Graves' hyperthyroidism and ophthalmopathy (dated by TCRdb to 2018 to 2020). Library generation was performed with multiplex PCR. Instrument used: Illumina HiSeq 2000. The TCR beta CDR3 regions were amplified from the RNA transcripts. The TCR CDR3 was subjected to a first round of RT-PCR using the HTBI primer set and the Qiagen OneStep RT-PCR kit. TCRdb took the public reads, trimmed them with fastp at Q25, ran MiXCR for clone calling and kept in-frame beta chains. Rows are combined by CDR3 protein, so each entry shows the most common genes and DNA. This sample comprises 450,000 to 600,000 distinct CDR3 sequences, 12% to 15% of them detected only once. The top ten hold approximately 15% of the sample. Material for sequencing was blood. All receptors derive from a woman aged 40-49 years with Graves' hyperthyroidism.

The chain carries TRBV6-1 and TRBJ2-5, with 7 bases matching TRBD1. From germline, CDR1 is MNHNS and CDR2 SASEGT. The V and J ends lost 4 bases and 3 bases, in that order; junction bases with no gene match: 14. The CDR3 is made up of 17 amino acids. CDR3 in DNA: TGTGCCAGCAGTGTATTAGGGGGCCATGGTGGTAAAGAGACCCAGTACTTC. Translating it yields CASSVLGGHGGKETQYF.

The chain joins TRBV19 to TRBJ2-4; 13 bases are a match to TRBD2. CDR1 is LNHDA and CDR2 is SQIVND in the germline V gene (reference sequence). Unmatched junction bases numbered 14, after V lost 5 bases and J lost 1 base. This CDR3 is built from 20 residues. CDR3 nucleotide sequence: TGTGCCAGTAGTTCCCGGACTAGCGGGAGAGGTCGAATTGCCAAAAACATTCAGTACTTC. Protein product: CASSSRTSGRGRIAKNIQYF.

This clonotype was found many times. The chain joins TRBV2 to TRBJ2-2; tentative D call: TRBD2 (5 bases). The germline V gene encodes CDR1 SNHLY and CDR2 FYNNEI. Between the trimmed V and J ends, which lost 5 bases and 7 bases, there was a span of 14 bases. CDR3 length equals 14 residues. The CDR3 nucleotides are TGTGCCAGCAGTCTGGACGTGGGGAGCGGGGAGCTGTTTTTT. Translating gives CASSLDVGSGELFF.

This clonotype appeared a few times. The CDR3 loop reads CASSYGQGASNYGYTF. The CDR3 DNA reads as TGTGCCAGCAGTTATGGACAGGGGGCCTCTAACTATGGCTACACCTTC. The chain couples TRBV6-1 to TRBJ1-2; 11 bases align to TRBD1. Germline V gene lookup returns CDR1 MNHNS and CDR2 SASEGT. The V gene end was trimmed by 5 bases and the J gene end by 0 bases; junction bases not matched to a gene: 5. The CDR3 spans 16 residues.

The gene calls are TRBV27 and TRBJ2-3, with 12 nucleotides matching TRBD2. Unmatched junction bases numbered 4, after V lost 5 bases and J lost 1 base. This CDR3 comprises 16 residues. Germline lookup yields CDR1 MNHEY and CDR2 SMNVEV (reference sequence). CDR3 in amino acids: CASSIRLAGGTDTQYF. Here the CDR3 DNA reads TGTGCCAGCAGTATAAGACTAGCGGGAGGCACAGATACGCAGTATTTT.

This clonotype came up many times. This sequence joins TRBV6-1 and TRBJ2-3; 12 bases map to TRBD2. Germline CDR1 MNHNS, CDR2 SASEGT. The trim removed 2 bases at V and 4 bases at J, leaving 4 bases unmatched. This CDR3 is built from 16 residues. The DNA for the CDR3 is TGTGCCAGCAGTGAATCTAGCGGGGGGGGGTCAGATACGCAGTATTTT. Amino acid sequence: CASSESSGGGSDTQYF.

This clonotype has ten or more counts. The rearrangement links TRBV30 to TRBJ2-1; D gene unclear. CDR1 and CDR2 (germline): GTSNPN, SVGIG (reference sequence). The CDR3 contains 12 residues. V lost 1 base and J lost 9, with 10 bases in between. The CDR3, as DNA: TGTGCCTGGAGTGGAACAGATCTTGAGCAGTTCTTC. Translation gives CAWSGTDLEQFF.

This clonotype has at least ten counts. V and J are TRBV3-1 and TRBJ2-1, with 11 bases lining up with TRBD2. V lost 1 base to trimming and J lost 3 bases; unmatched junction nucleotides: 2. The germline V gene encodes CDR1 LGHDT and CDR2 YNNKEL (reference sequence). The CDR3 is made up of 16 amino acids. The CDR3 nucleotides read TGTGCCAGCAGCCAAGTAGCGGGAGGGAACTACAATGAGCAGTTCTTC. It encodes CASSQVAGGNYNEQFF.

This clonotype was recorded a few times. The CDR3 bases are TGTGCCAGCAGCTCCCTGGGGACAGGGAACACTGAAGCTTTCTTT. Amino acids: CASSSLGTGNTEAFF. V gene TRBV5-6 combines with J gene TRBJ1-1; TRBD1 matches 8 bases. Germline CDR1 and CDR2: SGHDT and YYEEEE. J lost 1 base, V lost 3 bases, and 5 bases had no gene match. This CDR3 spans 15 amino acids.

There are a few counts of this clonotype. The chain combines TRBV9 with TRBJ1-5, with 7 bases aligning to TRBD1. The germline V gene has CDR1 SGDLS and CDR2 YYNGEE. V shed 4 bases, J shed 7 bases, and the junction held 8 bases outside the gene matches. The CDR3 is 14 residues long. The CDR3 nucleotides read TGTGCCAGCAGCCCAGGACAGGCGGGCCAGCCCCAGCATTTT. It specifies CASSPGQAGQPQHF. The full variable domain, completed using reference TRBV9 and TRBJ1-5, is DSGVTQTPKHLITATGQRVTLRCSPRSGDLSVYWYQQSLDQGLQFLIQYYNGEERAKGNILERFSAQQFPDLHSELNLSSLELGDSALYFCASSPGQAGQPQHFGDGTRLSIL.

The V gene is TRBV12-3 or TRBV12-4, the J gene TRBJ1-3, with TRBD1 matching 9 bases. V lost 6 bases to trimming and J lost 3 bases; unmatched junction nucleotides: 6. There are 15 residues in the CDR3. CDR3 sequence reads: CASRTGGNFGNTIYF. The CDR3 DNA follows: TGTGCCAGCAGGACAGGGGGAAACTTTGGAAACACCATATATTTT.

This clonotype has ten or more counts. The chain uses TRBV20-1 and TRBJ2-5; TRBD2 matches at 12 bases. The CDR3 runs to 16 residues. V was pared by 3 bases and J by 2 bases, with 7 bases of the junction left unmatched. Germline V gives CDR1 DFQATT, CDR2 SNEGSKA (reference sequence). The CDR3 DNA reads as TGCAGTGCTAGCGGGACTAGCGGGTCGAAGCAAGAGACCCAGTACTTC. Translated: CSASGTSGSKQETQYF.

This clonotype was recorded once. The J gene is TRBJ2-7, the V gene TRBV9; 11 nucleotides line up with TRBD2. Unmatched junction bases numbered 5, after V lost 2 bases and J lost 4 bases. CDR1 SGDLS and CDR2 YYNGEE come from the germline V gene. This CDR3 comprises 15 residues. Here the CDR3 reads CASSVTSGSAYEQYF. The DNA for the CDR3 is TGTGCCAGCAGCGTTACTAGCGGGAGTGCATACGAGCAGTACTTC.

This clonotype was observed once. The chain uses TRBV7-6 and TRBJ2-2; D perhaps matches TRBD1 (6 bases). Trimming shortened V by 8 bases and J by 1 base, and 14 bases separated the two germline ends. There are 15 residues in the CDR3. The germline V gene encodes CDR1 SGHVS and CDR2 FNYEAQ. The CDR3 sequence: CASGVRTENTGELFF. CDR3 DNA: TGTGCCAGCGGCGTGCGGACAGAGAACACCGGGGAGCTGTTTTTT.

There are many counts of this clonotype. The chain recombines TRBV12-3 or TRBV12-4 with TRBJ2-3, with unresolved D. The CDR3 has 13 amino acids. Trimming shortened V by 7 bases and J by 1 base, and 9 bases separated the two germline ends. The CDR3 spells CASTPKRTDTQYF. CDR3 sequence (DNA): TGTGCCAGCACCCCAAAGCGCACAGATACGCAGTATTTT.

This rearrangement joins TRBV6-1 to TRBJ2-5, with no clear D. Germline V gives CDR1 MNHNS, CDR2 SASEGT. The CDR3 is 12 residues long. The V and J ends lost 6 bases and 5 bases respectively, with 10 bases between them. Here the CDR3 DNA reads TGTGCCAGCAGGCCCGCGGCGGAGACCCAGTACTTC. This codes for CASRPAAETQYF.

This clonotype was observed a few times. A much larger clone lies one base from this, so it may be a read error. The V call is TRBV30, the J call TRBJ1-1, with D possibly TRBD1 on 5 matching bases. This CDR3 region has 13 residues. Germline V gives CDR1 GTSNPN, CDR2 SVGIG (reference sequence). Trimming removed 5 bases from V and 4 bases from J, with 14 bases in between. CDR3 region: CAWGTQGGTEAFF. CDR3 nucleotide sequence: TGTGCCTGGGGTACTCAGGGAGGCACTGAAGCTTTCTTT.

This clonotype appeared many times. The chain joins TRBV2 to TRBJ2-1; TRBD2 might be the D (5 bases). Germline V lookup: CDR1 SNHLY, CDR2 FYNNEI. The CDR3 consists of 13 residues. Deletions cut 11 bases from V and 5 bases from J, with 16 bases between. The CDR3 sequence is CAASRGYNNEQFF. For the CDR3, the DNA is TGTGCCGCGAGTCGGGGTTACAACAATGAGCAGTTCTTC.

The chain couples TRBV4-1 to TRBJ2-1; TRBD1 matches 7 bases. Germline-derived CDR1 and CDR2 are MGHRA and YSYEKL. CDR3 size: 16 residues. V lost 1 base, J lost 4 bases, and 7 bases stayed unmatched. CDR3 nucleotides: TGCGCCAGCAGCCAAGTGAGGGGGCTCGGGTACAATGAGCAGTTCTTC. It specifies CASSQVRGLGYNEQFF.

This clonotype showed up many times. The chain recombines TRBV3-1 with TRBJ2-1, with 12 bases matching TRBD2. This CDR3 has 15 residues. V lost 3 bases to trimming and J lost 8 bases; unmatched junction nucleotides: 5. Germline V gene data show CDR1 as LGHDT and CDR2 as YNNKEL (reference sequence). The CDR3 loop is CASSHPTSGSYEQFF. The CDR3 region has the DNA TGTGCCAGCAGCCATCCGACTAGCGGGAGCTATGAGCAGTTCTTC.

Many counts were recorded for this clonotype. The chain joins TRBV27 to TRBJ2-3; the D gene is possibly TRBD2 (6 bases). This CDR3 spans 14 amino acids. Per the germline V gene, CDR1 is MNHEY and CDR2 is SMNVEV (reference sequence). The germline V and J ends were trimmed by 5 bases and 4 bases, with 13 bases remaining between them. The CDR3: CASSPTLAADTQYF. The CDR3 DNA is TGTGCCAGCAGTCCGACCTTAGCGGCAGATACGCAGTATTTT.

This CDR3 reads CATSDSRAMELFF. Here the CDR3 DNA reads TGTGCCACCAGTGATTCCCGGGCGATGGAGCTGTTTTTT. This chain uses TRBV24-1 with TRBJ2-2; no clear D. Germline V gene sequence: CDR1 KGHDR, CDR2 SFDVKD. This CDR3 has 13 amino acids. Trimming removed 2 bases from V and 10 bases from J, with 10 bases in between.

This clonotype was recorded many times. The chain uses TRBV3-1 and TRBJ1-6, with D unresolved. V lost 2 bases and J 4 bases, leaving 9 bases between the germline ends. From germline, CDR1 is LGHDT and CDR2 YNNKEL (reference sequence). The length of the CDR3 is 15 residues. The CDR3 here is CASSQLWEYNSPLHF. The CDR3, as DNA: TGTGCCAGCAGCCAATTGTGGGAATATAATTCACCCCTCCACTTT.

The chain uses TRBV9 and TRBJ2-5; 10 nucleotides match TRBD2. The junction had 2 bases not matched to a gene; V was cut back by 0 bases and J by 0 bases. Germline-derived CDR1 and CDR2 are SGDLS and YYNGEE. CDR3 length equals 16 residues. CDR3 DNA sequence: TGTGCCAGCAGCGTAGCAGCGGGAGGGTACCAAGAGACCCAGTACTTC. Translated: CASSVAAGGYQETQYF.

The V gene is TRBV7-9, the J gene TRBJ1-3; D not certain. V was shortened by 3 bases and J by 3 bases, with 12 bases between the two germline ends. This CDR3 is 15 amino acids long. Germline V gene sequence: CDR1 SEHNR, CDR2 FQNEAQ (reference sequence). The DNA for the CDR3 is TGTGCCAGCAGCTTGGCGGAGACTCTTGGAAACACCATATATTTT. This codes for CASSLAETLGNTIYF.

This clonotype was seen repeatedly, ten times or more. The chain employs TRBV7-8 and TRBJ1-5, with D perhaps TRBD1 (5 bases). The germline V gene encodes CDR1 SGHVS and CDR2 FQNEAQ. The CDR3 covers 16 residues. The V end was cut by 5 bases, the J end by 5 bases, with 19 bases between. CDR3 sequence reads: CASSARSGTDYQPQHF. The DNA of the CDR3 is TGTGCCAGCAGCGCACGCTCAGGGACGGATTATCAGCCCCAGCATTTT.